Listed here is a single TCR beta chain. The sample comes from a study of T cell repertoires in aging, cancer and after chemotherapy. V lost 1 base to trimming and J lost 5 bases, with 12 bases between them. The CDR3 spans 14 residues. The germline V gene has CDR1 SQVTM and CDR2 ANQGSEA. Multiplex touch-down PCR with TRB-A/B primers amplified rearranged V-D-J TRB sequences. TCRdb fed the multiplex PCR reads into MiXCR, producing one record per CDR3 protein. The repertoire includes some 15,000 distinct CDR3 sequences, 40% to 55% of them detected once, and over 9.5% sits in the top ten. TCR beta rearrangements were amplified from peripheral blood genomic DNA.

The genes are TRBV29-1 and TRBJ2-1, with D hard to call. This receptor was identified in a human donor in good health. Material: blood. The CDR3 sequence: CSVEANRPNNEQFF. The CDR3, as DNA: TGCAGCGTTGAAGCGAACAGACCTAACAATGAGCAGTTCTTC.